The clone carrying this TCR beta chain was counted a few times. Antigen: not known. This sample is part of a study of T cells after yellow fever vaccination. Broader study findings: The study found a weaker secondary response that peaked faster, day 5 versus 15. Abundant bulk-derived clonotypes could contaminate FACS-sorted repertoires. CD4 and CD8 compartments shared a small share of clonotypes, likely from convergent recombination.

CDR3 length equals 15 residues. Unmatched junction bases numbered 4, after V lost 0 bases and J lost 4 bases. The germline gives CDR1 DFQATT, CDR2 SNEGSKA (reference sequence). Via MiXCR, TCRdb re-called the 5' RACE reads, giving one row per CDR3 protein. The sample holds around 610,000 distinct CDR3 sequences, 13% seen once. This rearrangement joins TRBV20-1 to TRBJ2-7, with 12 bases matching TRBD2. This material consisted of PBMCs, taken on the day of the yellow fever booster vaccination. The receptor comes from a man aged 25 to 40 who received the YFV17D yellow fever vaccine. Here the CDR3 reads CSARDLLAGGYEQYF. In nucleotides, the CDR3 is TGCAGTGCTAGAGATCTTCTAGCGGGAGGGTACGAGCAGTACTTC.